This T cell receptor beta chain was identified in a study of blood T cell repertoires in COVID-19. Background on the study: Spain, Italy and the United States supplied samples that represented acute and convalescent COVID-19. PBMCs, B-cell-depleted T cells, or T cells were the source of the cDNA or gDNA that made up the material.

The CDR3 runs 11 residues. CDR1 SNHLY and CDR2 FYNNEI come from the germline V gene. Authors' analysis steps: How many nucleated cells were present was estimated from reference gene primer amplification. Here immunoSEQ multiplex PCR was the method, and the copy in TCRdb shows in-frame clones only, minus some. V and J calls and clone size are copied from that table; D and trimming were computed from the DNA. Among approximately 88,000 clones listed, around nine tenths were seen once. The sequence derives from a woman in her 50s in a cohort sampled during active COVID-19. Sequenced: peripheral blood. The genes are TRBV2 and TRBJ1-2; weak D call: TRBD1 (6 bases). In DNA form, the CDR3 reads TGTGCGGAGGGGGAGGGAGAAGGCTACACCTTC. It specifies CAEGEGEGYTF.